Given below is one T cell receptor (beta chain) in context. Its antigen is unknown. The ends lost 4 bases at V and 6 bases at J; junction bases unmatched: 4. Germline lookup yields CDR1 SGHDT and CDR2 YYEEEE. The CDR3 runs 13 residues. The PCR ran on 60 Vbeta and 13 Jbeta primers. Assay: immunoSEQ multiplex PCR; the TCRdb copy retains only in-frame clones and omits some. The table records some 95,000 clones, roughly 77% of them present only once. These data belong to a study of cytomegalovirus exposure and HLA in healthy donors. Study outcomes and limitations: Sequence variants that were highly shared formed a cluster that was likely a sequencing artifact. In vitro experiments confirmed that a few CMV-associated chains were specific for CMV antigens.

The clonotype comes from a young man in good health and CMV-seronegative. Specimen: PBMCs. The chain uses TRBV5-6 and TRBJ1-3; TRBD1 matches at 7 bases. CDR3 sequence reads: CASSSTGENTIYF. The CDR3 nucleotides read TGTGCCAGCAGCAGCACAGGGGAAAACACCATATATTTT.